Shown below are 26 T cell receptor beta chains from a single sample sequenced in a study of a mutant IDH1 vaccine in newly diagnosed glioma. TCRdb keeps only in-frame clones here, not all; method: immunoSEQ multiplex PCR. The profile covers fewer than 150,000 clones, with 85% to 90% appearing a single time and 0.61% taken by the ten largest. The antigens of these receptors remain unknown. Time point indicated: week 11, during vaccination. Vaccination used 300 ug of mutant IDH1 20-mer peptide per dose, with topical imiquimod. Sequenced here: PBMCs, sampled from a glioma patient whose treatment included an IDH1 peptide vaccine. These receptors were obtained from a woman aged 45-65 years with glioma.

This clone occurred once. The V gene is TRBV10-3, the J gene TRBJ1-4; the match to TRBD1 covers 7 bases. This CDR3 has 14 residues. Germline V gene sequence: CDR1 ENHRY, CDR2 SYGVKD. The J segment lost 1 base and the V segment lost 7 bases, leaving 3 bases of the junction unmatched. CDR3 region: CAITPGGTNEKLFF. CDR3 DNA sequence: TGTGCCATCACCCCAGGGGGAACTAATGAAAAACTGTTTTTT.

The J gene is TRBJ2-7, the V gene TRBV19; no definite D call. The CDR3 totals 15 residues. V lost 5 bases and J lost 1, with 15 bases in between. Germline V lookup: CDR1 LNHDA, CDR2 SQIVND (reference sequence). CDR3 coding DNA: TGTGCCAGTAGTCTTATGTCCAGTACTTCCTACGAGCAGTACTTC. Protein product: CASSLMSSTSYEQYF.

The rearrangement uses TRBV5-1 and TRBJ2-1, with D maybe TRBD1 (6 bases). This CDR3 comprises 16 residues. Germline values: CDR1 SGHRS, CDR2 YFSETQ. V shed 0 bases and J shed 2 bases, with 12 bases lying between them. The CDR3 region has the DNA TGCGCCAGCAGCTTGGATACAGGGCTCGCCTACAATGAGCAGTTCTTC. Amino acid sequence: CASSLDTGLAYNEQFF. Variable domain in full (rest from reference TRBV5-1 and TRBJ2-1): KAGVTQTPRYLIKTRGQQVTLSCSPISGHRSVSWYQQTPGQGLQFLFEYFSETQRNKGNFPGRFSGRQFSNSRSEMNVSTLELGDSALYLCASSLDTGLAYNEQFFGPGTRLTVL.

This clone was detected only once. The genes are TRBV27 and TRBJ2-4; possibly TRBD1 for D (5 bases). V was trimmed by 6 bases and J by 8 bases, leaving 20 bases between them. The germline V gene has CDR1 MNHEY and CDR2 SMNVEV (reference sequence). This CDR3 has 15 amino acids. The CDR3 sequence is CASSRTGQKSHIQYF. The CDR3 region has the DNA TGTGCCAGCAGCCGCACAGGTCAGAAGAGTCACATTCAGTACTTC.

The V gene is TRBV27, the J gene TRBJ2-5; D is undetermined. Between the trimmed V and J ends, which lost 5 bases and 5 bases, there was a span of 12 bases. The length of the CDR3 is 13 residues. Germline assignment: CDR1 MNHEY and CDR2 SMNVEV (reference sequence). The chain's CDR3 is CASSRRWSETQYF. The CDR3 nucleotides are TGTGCCAGCAGTCGAAGGTGGAGTGAGACCCAGTACTTC.

V is TRBV7-6 and J is TRBJ1-5; D gene ambiguous. V was trimmed by 3 bases and J by 4 bases, leaving 22 bases between them. The length of the CDR3 is 18 residues. The germline CDR1 and CDR2 sequences are SGHVS and FNYEAQ. This CDR3 is CASSFSNGVISPNQPQHF. CDR3 bases: TGTGCCAGCAGCTTTAGCAATGGGGTTATAAGTCCTAATCAGCCCCAGCATTTT.

This chain joins TRBV19 and TRBJ2-1, with 13 bases aligning to TRBD2. With V trimmed by 7 bases and J by 4 bases, 7 bases remained unmatched. Germline CDR1 reads LNHDA; CDR2 reads SQIVND (reference sequence). The CDR3 loop spans 16 amino acids. The CDR3 nucleotides are TGTGCCAGTATTCGGACTAGCGGGAGTAATTACAATGAGCAGTTCTTC. This encodes CASIRTSGSNYNEQFF.

This clone was found once. The V call is TRBV5-4, the J call TRBJ2-5; D call uncertain. V lost 1 base, J lost 3 bases, and 4 bases lay in between. Germline V gives CDR1 SGHNT, CDR2 YYREEE (reference sequence). The CDR3 runs to 12 residues. The CDR3 reads CASSLPEETQYF. The CDR3 DNA reads as TGTGCCAGCAGCTTGCCAGAAGAGACCCAGTACTTC.

The chain joins TRBV28 to TRBJ2-1; 8 bases are a match to TRBD2. V shed 7 bases, J shed 6 bases, and the junction held 8 bases outside the gene matches. The germline V gene encodes CDR1 MDHEN and CDR2 SYDVKM. The CDR3 sequence is 14 residues long. As DNA, the CDR3 is TGTGCCAGCAACCCAGCGGGAGAAAGCAATGAGCAGTTCTTC. The encoded protein is CASNPAGESNEQFF. Filled out from reference TRBV28 and TRBJ2-1, the complete variable domain reads DVKVTQSSRYLVKRTGEKVFLECVQDMDHENMFWYRQDPGLGLRLIYFSYDVKMKEKGDIPEGYSVSREKKERFSLILESASTNQTSMYLCASNPAGESNEQFFGPGTRLTVL.

The rearrangement joins TRBV30 to TRBJ2-2; TRBD1 agrees at 8 bases. With V trimmed by 2 bases and J by 4 bases, 3 bases remained unmatched. This CDR3 is built from 14 residues. Per the germline V gene, CDR1 is GTSNPN and CDR2 is SVGIG (reference sequence). CDR3 sequence: CAWSLQGGTGELFF. CDR3 nucleotides: TGTGCCTGGAGTTTACAGGGGGGCACCGGGGAGCTGTTTTTT. Full variable domain (missing parts from reference TRBV30 and TRBJ2-2): SQTIHQWPATLVQPVGSPLSLECTVEGTSNPNLYWYRQAAGRGLQLLFYSVGIGQISSEVPQNLSASRPQDRQFILSSKKLLLSDSGFYLCAWSLQGGTGELFFGEGSRLTVL.

The rearrangement uses TRBV28 and TRBJ2-1, with D perhaps TRBD2 (7 bases). Germline loops: CDR1 MDHEN, CDR2 SYDVKM. The CDR3 sequence is 15 residues long. Trimming took 7 bases from V and 4 from J, leaving 17 bases between them. The CDR3 DNA is TGTGCCAGCAACCAAAAGGGGGGGCCATACAATGAGCAGTTCTTC. It codes for CASNQKGGPYNEQFF.

The chain uses TRBV5-1 and TRBJ1-2; TRBD1 aligns across 11 bases. The germline gives CDR1 SGHRS, CDR2 YFSETQ. V lost 3 bases to trimming and J lost 6 bases; unmatched junction nucleotides: 10. The CDR3 loop spans 16 amino acids. CDR3 residues: CASSSVRTGGADGYTF. DNA of the CDR3: TGCGCCAGCAGCTCTGTCCGGACAGGGGGCGCAGATGGCTACACCTTC. Filled out from reference TRBV5-1 and TRBJ1-2, the complete variable domain reads KAGVTQTPRYLIKTRGQQVTLSCSPISGHRSVSWYQQTPGQGLQFLFEYFSETQRNKGNFPGRFSGRQFSNSRSEMNVSTLELGDSALYLCASSSVRTGGADGYTFGSGTRLTVV.

The chain links TRBV9 to TRBJ2-3; the D is unclear. This CDR3 spans 14 amino acids. The germline V gene encodes CDR1 SGDLS and CDR2 YYNGEE. Trimming removed 2 bases from V and 3 bases from J, with 10 bases in between. This CDR3 is CASSVYGSTDTQYF. The CDR3 DNA is TGTGCCAGCAGCGTTTACGGATCTACAGATACGCAGTATTTT. Full variable domain (remainder filled in from reference TRBV9 and TRBJ2-3): DSGVTQTPKHLITATGQRVTLRCSPRSGDLSVYWYQQSLDQGLQFLIQYYNGEERAKGNILERFSAQQFPDLHSELNLSSLELGDSALYFCASSVYGSTDTQYFGPGTRLTVL.

The chain has TRBV6-1 and TRBJ2-3; no clear D gene. The CDR3 covers 13 residues. The germline V gene has CDR1 MNHNS and CDR2 SASEGT. Trimming removed 2 bases at V and 4 bases at J, with 7 bases between. CDR3 nucleotides: TGTGCCAGCAGTGAACGACTGGCAGATACGCAGTATTTT. The encoded protein is CASSERLADTQYF.

The J gene is TRBJ1-1, the V gene TRBV11-2; D is unresolved. The germline V and J ends were trimmed by 1 base and 4 bases, with 7 bases remaining between them. CDR3 length: 13 amino acids. The V gene's germline CDR1 is SGHAT and CDR2 FQNNGV. The CDR3 sequence is CASSLVEGTEAFF. In nucleotides, the CDR3 is TGTGCCAGCAGCTTAGTCGAGGGCACTGAAGCTTTCTTT. The full variable domain, rest sourced from reference TRBV11-2 and TRBJ1-1, is EAGVAQSPRYKIIEKRQSVAFWCNPISGHATLYWYQQILGQGPKLLIQFQNNGVVDDSQLPKDRFSAERLKGVDSTLKIQPAKLEDSAVYLCASSLVEGTEAFFGQGTRLTVV.

The gene calls are TRBV30 and TRBJ2-5; no definite D call. The better agreement between TRBJ2-7 and the DNA end casts doubt on the J call. The length of the CDR3 is 13 residues. CDR1 and CDR2 (germline): GTSNPN, SVGIG (reference sequence). The CDR3 DNA reads TGTGCCTGGAGTCGTTTAGCCAGCCACGAGCAGTACTTC. Translated, it gives CAWSRLASHEQYF.

The chain carries TRBV4-1 and TRBJ2-3, with D uncertain. V gave up 3 bases and J gave up 0 bases, with 7 bases separating them. CDR1 MGHRA and CDR2 YSYEKL come from the germline V gene. The CDR3 length is 14 residues. The CDR3 nucleotides read TGCGCCAGCAGCCATTTAACTAGCACAGATACGCAGTATTTT. It translates to CASSHLTSTDTQYF.

The V and J genes are TRBV4-1 and TRBJ2-1, with 7 bases that match TRBD2. V shed 1 base, J shed 3 bases, and the junction held 6 bases outside the gene matches. CDR3 length: 16 residues. In germline, CDR1 is MGHRA, CDR2 YSYEKL. CDR3 in DNA: TGCGCCAGCAGCCAAGTCGCAGCGGGGCACTACAATGAGCAGTTCTTC. It is translated as CASSQVAAGHYNEQFF.

J is TRBJ1-2 and V is TRBV10-3; maybe TRBD1 (5 bases). Trimming shortened V by 4 bases and J by 7 bases, and 19 bases separated the two germline ends. Germline V gene lookup returns CDR1 ENHRY and CDR2 SYGVKD. CDR3 size: 15 residues. The CDR3 region is CAISGGTHSVGGYTF. In DNA form, the CDR3 reads TGTGCCATCAGTGGGGGGACCCATTCGGTTGGTGGCTACACCTTC.

This chain joins TRBV19 and TRBJ1-3; D gene uncertain. The CDR3 has 15 amino acids. The V end lost 6 bases, the J end lost 0 bases, and 12 bases lay between the germline ends. Germline loops: CDR1 LNHDA, CDR2 SQIVND (reference sequence). The CDR3 region is CASRTAVFSGNTIYF. Written as DNA, the CDR3 is TGTGCCAGTAGGACGGCAGTCTTCTCTGGAAACACCATATATTTT.

This clone has a single count. This rearrangement joins TRBV5-6 to TRBJ2-2, with 10 bases lining up with TRBD1. Trimming removed 1 base from V and 3 bases from J; junction bases left unmatched: 3. The CDR3 contains 16 residues. The V gene's germline CDR1 is SGHDT and CDR2 YYEEEE. The CDR3 DNA is TGTGCCAGCAGCTTGTCCGGGACAGGGGACACCGGGGAGCTGTTTTTT. This encodes CASSLSGTGDTGELFF.

As DNA, the CDR3 is TGTGCCAGTAGCCAGGATAATGAAAAACTGTTTTTT. Protein: CASSQDNEKLFF. This chain links TRBV19 with TRBJ1-4; D is undetermined. V was pared by 6 bases and J by 4 bases, with 6 bases between. This CDR3 has 12 amino acids. Germline V lookup: CDR1 LNHDA, CDR2 SQIVND (reference sequence).

The V and J genes are TRBV5-1 and TRBJ2-1, with 10 bases identical to TRBD2. The CDR3 sequence is 18 residues long. J was trimmed by 2 bases and V by 0 bases; bases with no gene match: 8. Germline lookup yields CDR1 SGHRS and CDR2 YFSETQ. CDR3 sequence (DNA): TGCGCCAGCAGCTTGGCGTCGATACTAGCGGGGACCTACAATGAGCAGTTCTTC. Residues: CASSLASILAGTYNEQFF.

The rearrangement uses TRBV25-1 and TRBJ1-2; TRBD1 matches at 9 bases. V shed 2 bases, J shed 7 bases, and the junction held 5 bases outside the gene matches. The CDR3 has 14 residues. CDR1 is MGHDK, CDR2 SYGVNS, per germline. The CDR3 bases are TGTGCCAGCAGTGAAAGACAGGGGGAGACTGGCTACACCTTC. Its translation: CASSERQGETGYTF.

The rearrangement joins TRBV2 to TRBJ2-7; possibly TRBD2 for D (6 bases). CDR3 length equals 18 residues. Germline V CDR1 and CDR2: SNHLY, FYNNEI. V was trimmed by 0 bases and J by 7 bases, leaving 25 bases between them. The chain's CDR3 is CASSEALLLGLESGEQYF. DNA for the CDR3: TGTGCCAGCAGTGAAGCGCTTCTTCTGGGACTTGAGTCGGGGGAGCAGTACTTC.

The chain has TRBV5-6 and TRBJ1-1, with 8 nucleotides matching TRBD1. This CDR3 comprises 12 residues. Per the germline V gene, CDR1 is SGHDT and CDR2 is YYEEEE. Germline trimming cut 0 bases from V and 11 bases from J; bases unmatched to any gene: 3. The CDR3 reads CASSLVRGLAFF. CDR3 nucleotide sequence: TGTGCCAGCAGCTTGGTCAGGGGGCTTGCTTTCTTT. The whole variable domain, remainder taken from reference TRBV5-6 and TRBJ1-1, is DAGVTQSPTHLIKTRGQQVTLRCSPKSGHDTVSWYQQALGQGPQFIFQYYEEEERQRGNFPDRFSGHQFPNYSSELNVNALLLGDSALYLCASSLVRGLAFFGQGTRLTVV.